The 29 T cell receptor beta chains presented below share a single source sample, sequenced in a study of T cell changes during pregnancy in multiple sclerosis (dated by TCRdb to between 2018 and 2021). The method behind the library was the immunoSEQ multiplex PCR assay. TCRdb mirrors the immuneACCESS table, restricted to in-frame sequences. Some clones are absent from its copies; in checked studies, under half trace to an unresolved V gene, and the reason for the others is unknown. The sample data list approximately 28,000 clones, and just over 90% of these were observed just once. The top ten clonotypes cover around 5% of the sample. The sample here was peripheral blood, taken in the first trimester of pregnancy. These receptors were taken from a female donor in good health, enrolled as a control in a pregnancy study.

The chain has TRBV18 and TRBJ1-3; 7 bases fit TRBD1. V lost 8 bases, J lost 0 bases, and 4 bases stayed unmatched. CDR1 and CDR2 (germline): KGHSH, LQKENI. This CDR3 has 14 amino acids. The CDR3 loop reads CASQQGSSGNTIYF. The DNA of the CDR3 is TGTGCCAGCCAACAGGGGAGCTCTGGAAACACCATATATTTT.

V and J are TRBV5-1 and TRBJ2-3, with a possible D match to TRBD1 (6 bases). Germline loops: CDR1 SGHRS, CDR2 YFSETQ. The CDR3 covers 15 residues. V lost 5 bases, J lost 0 bases, and 13 bases lay in between. The CDR3 nucleotides are TGCGCCAGCAGTCCAGGGGTAGCTAGCACAGATACGCAGTATTTT. Protein sequence: CASSPGVASTDTQYF.

This chain uses TRBV7-9 with TRBJ2-6; possibly TRBD2 for D (5 bases). CDR3 length: 13 residues. Per germline, CDR1 SEHNR and CDR2 FQNEAQ (reference sequence). V was shortened by 11 bases and J by 2 bases, with 10 bases between the two germline ends. The CDR3 bases are TGTGCCCTTCCCGGGGCTGGGGCCAACGTCCTGACTTTC. Residues: CALPGAGANVLTF.

This chain links TRBV6-5 with TRBJ2-4, with D unclear. Trimming cost V 4 bases and J 0 bases, with 7 bases left between them. The CDR3 extends over 14 amino acids. Germline V gene lookup returns CDR1 MNHEY and CDR2 SVGAGI. The CDR3 region is CASSFSLAKNIQYF. For the CDR3, the DNA is TGTGCCAGCAGTTTCAGTCTAGCCAAAAACATTCAGTACTTC.

The rearrangement uses TRBV4-1 and TRBJ2-7; D is possibly TRBD1 (6 bases). The CDR3 extends over 15 amino acids. Trimming pared 1 base from V and 2 bases from J, leaving 12 bases between. Germline assignment: CDR1 MGHRA and CDR2 YSYEKL. The CDR3 DNA is TGCGCCAGCAGCCAAGTGGTCCCAGGGGCCTACGAGCAGTACTTC. Its protein product is CASSQVVPGAYEQYF.

This sequence joins TRBV5-1 and TRBJ1-3, with 8 bases identical to TRBD1. The germline gives CDR1 SGHRS, CDR2 YFSETQ. V was clipped by 2 bases and J by 0 bases; unmatched bases: 4. The CDR3 totals 16 residues. The DNA of the CDR3 is TGCGCCAGCAGCTTAAGCGACAGGGGCTCTGGAAACACCATATATTTT. Amino acid sequence: CASSLSDRGSGNTIYF.

The chain recombines TRBV7-2 with TRBJ1-2; D is unclear. CDR1 SGHTA and CDR2 FQGNSA come from the germline V gene. The CDR3 is 15 residues long. Trimming pared 1 base from V and 3 bases from J, leaving 12 bases between. CDR3 loop: CASSLDSLRDYGYTF. As DNA, the CDR3 is TGTGCCAGCAGCTTAGACTCGCTGCGGGACTATGGCTACACCTTC.

The rearrangement joins TRBV12-5 to TRBJ1-4; 7 bases are a match to TRBD1. The CDR3 runs to 13 residues. Germline CDR1 reads LGHNT; CDR2 reads FRNRAP. The V gene end was trimmed by 1 base and the J gene end by 13 bases; junction bases not matched to a gene: 6. In DNA, the CDR3 is TGTGCTAGTGGTTTGGAGAAGACAGGGAGACTGTTTTTT. It yields the protein CASGLEKTGRLFF.

Here the CDR3 DNA reads TGTGCCAGCAATAGACAGGGGGCCACTCAGCCCCAGCATTTT. Translating it yields CASNRQGATQPQHF. V gene TRBV2 combines with J gene TRBJ1-5, with TRBD1 identical over 10 bases. CDR3 length: 14 residues. CDR1 is SNHLY, CDR2 FYNNEI, per germline. Trimming cost V 7 bases and J 6 bases; bases outside gene matches: 6.

V is TRBV10-3 and J is TRBJ1-1; a weak D match, TRBD1 (5 bases). CDR3 length: 15 residues. The ends were cut back, 0 bases at V and 4 bases at J, with 12 bases in the middle. Germline V gene lookup returns CDR1 ENHRY and CDR2 SYGVKD. CDR3 nucleotides: TGTGCCATCAGTGAGTCCCCAAGGGGCGTCACTGAAGCTTTCTTT. Residues: CAISESPRGVTEAFF.

This chain links TRBV4-2 with TRBJ2-1, with a tentative D call TRBD2 (6 bases). The length of the CDR3 is 17 residues. Germline assignment: CDR1 LGHNA and CDR2 YNFKEQ. V lost 0 bases and J lost 5, with 17 bases in between. CDR3 sequence: CASSQESWGTGDNEQFF. In DNA, the CDR3 is TGTGCCAGCAGCCAAGAGTCGTGGGGGACGGGGGACAATGAGCAGTTCTTC.

The rearrangement uses TRBV18 and TRBJ1-3; D remains ambiguous. Germline loops: CDR1 KGHSH, CDR2 LQKENI. There are 15 residues in the CDR3. Trimming took 2 bases from V and 8 from J, leaving 16 bases between them. CDR3 residues: CASSPSHHGGYTIYF. The CDR3 DNA reads TGTGCCAGCTCACCATCACACCACGGAGGATACACCATATATTTT.

V usage is TRBV6-1 and J usage is TRBJ1-2; D remains ambiguous. The CDR3 totals 16 residues. V dropped 4 bases and J dropped 1 base, with 16 bases sitting between them. Germline V gene sequence: CDR1 MNHNS, CDR2 SASEGT. CDR3 nucleotides: TGTGCCAGCAGTGGCAGTGCGGGGATGAGTAACTATGGCTACACCTTC. Protein: CASSGSAGMSNYGYTF.

J is TRBJ1-2 and V is TRBV5-6; 12 bases line up with TRBD1. Germline V gene data show CDR1 as SGHDT and CDR2 as YYEEEE. This CDR3 has 14 amino acids. J was trimmed by 8 bases and V by 4 bases; bases with no gene match: 6. Here the CDR3 reads CASSAGQGALGYTF. For the CDR3, the DNA is TGTGCCAGCAGCGCGGGACAGGGGGCTCTCGGCTACACCTTC.

The J gene is TRBJ1-6, the V gene TRBV5-1, with D hard to call. This CDR3 contains 15 residues. The V end was cut by 1 base, the J end by 7 bases, with 12 bases between. Germline CDR1 and CDR2: SGHRS and YFSETQ. As DNA, the CDR3 is TGCGCCAGCAGCTTGAGGACTGACACAAATTCACCCCTCCACTTT. It yields the protein CASSLRTDTNSPLHF. Drawing the rest from reference TRBV5-1 and TRBJ1-6, the complete variable domain is KAGVTQTPRYLIKTRGQQVTLSCSPISGHRSVSWYQQTPGQGLQFLFEYFSETQRNKGNFPGRFSGRQFSNSRSEMNVSTLELGDSALYLCASSLRTDTNSPLHFGNGTRLTVT.

This sequence joins TRBV10-2 and TRBJ2-3, with TRBD2 identical over 8 bases. Germline CDR1 and CDR2: WSHSY and SAAADI. The CDR3 loop spans 16 amino acids. Germline trimming cut 2 bases from V and 1 base from J; bases unmatched to any gene: 5. CDR3 in DNA: TGCGCCAGCAGTGAGGTTAGGCGGGGGGGCACAGATACGCAGTATTTT. Its protein is CASSEVRRGGTDTQYF.

The V call is TRBV5-1, the J call TRBJ2-3; D uncertain. V lost 2 bases to trimming and J lost 4 bases, with 5 bases between them. Germline-derived CDR1 and CDR2 are SGHRS and YFSETQ. This CDR3 contains 12 residues. The CDR3 reads CASSFYSDTQYF. In DNA, the CDR3 is TGCGCCAGCAGCTTCTATTCAGATACGCAGTATTTT.

The chain combines TRBV25-1 with TRBJ1-4, with 8 bases matching TRBD1. There are 15 residues in the CDR3. Germline CDR1 is MGHDK and CDR2 is SYGVNS. Trimming removed 8 bases from V and 2 bases from J; junction bases left unmatched: 7. CDR3 bases: TGTGCCAGCCAACAGGGGGGGTTGACTAATGAAAAACTGTTTTTT. Translation gives CASQQGGLTNEKLFF.

This clone was seen once. The chain employs TRBV7-9 and TRBJ2-3, with 13 bases aligning to TRBD2. Looked up from germline, CDR1 is SEHNR and CDR2 is FQNEAQ (reference sequence). The V gene end was trimmed by 11 bases and the J gene end by 0 bases; junction bases not matched to a gene: 8. CDR3 size: 16 residues. Written as DNA, the CDR3 is TGTGCCTGCAAGACTAGCGGGAGGATTAGCACAGATACGCAGTATTTT. Its protein product is CACKTSGRISTDTQYF.

J is TRBJ2-2 and V is TRBV14; 9 bases are a match to TRBD2. The V and J ends lost 4 bases and 0 bases, in that order; junction bases with no gene match: 3. Germline CDR1 SGHDN, CDR2 FVKESK. CDR3 length: 16 amino acids. In nucleotides, the CDR3 is TGTGCCAGCAGCCTGACTAGCGGCTCGAACACCGGGGAGCTGTTTTTT. Translated: CASSLTSGSNTGELFF.

The gene calls are TRBV5-1 and TRBJ2-1; perhaps TRBD2 as D (6 bases). CDR1 and CDR2 from the germline V gene are SGHRS and YFSETQ. The CDR3 length is 15 residues. V was shortened by 5 bases and J by 8 bases, with 20 bases between the two germline ends. CDR3 DNA: TGCGCCAGCAGAGCTAGGCGCGGGGTTATTTATGAGCAGTTCTTC. This sequence encodes CASRARRGVIYEQFF.

This rearrangement joins TRBV15 to TRBJ1-3, with D maybe TRBD1 (5 bases). This CDR3 contains 18 residues. Trimming shortened V by 2 bases and J by 0 bases, and 17 bases separated the two germline ends. From germline, CDR1 is LNHNV and CDR2 YYDKDF (reference sequence). The CDR3 DNA sequence: TGTGCCACCAGCAGATGGGGGGAAACAGCGAGCTCTGGAAACACCATATATTTT. Its protein is CATSRWGETASSGNTIYF.

The rearrangement uses TRBV5-1 and TRBJ1-3; TRBD1 is a possible D gene (6 bases). This CDR3 spans 14 amino acids. Germline CDR1 is SGHRS and CDR2 is YFSETQ. With 2 bases removed from V and 2 bases from J, the gap between germline ends came to 8 bases. As DNA, the CDR3 is TGCGCCAGCAGCTTAGCAGGGGCTGGAAACACCATATATTTT. It is translated as CASSLAGAGNTIYF.

This clone was picked up one time. The chain combines TRBV25-1 with TRBJ2-2, with unresolved D. V lost 4 bases and J 8 bases, leaving 5 bases between the germline ends. The CDR3 runs to 11 residues. Germline CDR1 is MGHDK and CDR2 is SYGVNS. CDR3 sequence: CASSVSGELFF. In DNA form, the CDR3 reads TGTGCCAGCAGTGTGTCGGGGGAGCTGTTTTTT.

This sequence joins TRBV5-1 and TRBJ2-5, with 9 bases that match TRBD1. J gave up 5 bases and V 5 bases, and 10 bases lay outside the gene matches. Germline lookup yields CDR1 SGHRS and CDR2 YFSETQ. CDR3 size: 15 residues. The CDR3 loop reads CASRPTGGREETQYF. The CDR3 bases are TGCGCCAGCAGGCCAACAGGGGGCAGAGAGGAGACCCAGTACTTC.

This sequence joins TRBV6-1 and TRBJ2-7, with TRBD1 identical over 9 bases. V was clipped by 5 bases and J by 6 bases; unmatched bases: 11. This CDR3 comprises 15 residues. Looked up from germline, CDR1 is MNHNS and CDR2 is SASEGT. The CDR3 region is CASSPPGQGTGEQYF. The CDR3 DNA reads as TGTGCCAGCAGTCCCCCGGGACAGGGCACCGGCGAGCAGTACTTC.

The chain joins TRBV7-9 to TRBJ1-1; 9 nucleotides match TRBD1. The germline V gene encodes CDR1 SEHNR and CDR2 FQNEAQ (reference sequence). Trimming removed 7 bases from V and 6 bases from J; junction bases left unmatched: 9. The length of the CDR3 is 14 residues. CDR3 sequence (DNA): TGTGCCAGCACCGTGAGGACAGGGGAGGCTGAAGCTTTCTTT. Its protein product is CASTVRTGEAEAFF.

The chain recombines TRBV13 with TRBJ2-5, with D tentatively TRBD1 (6 bases). CDR1 PRHDT and CDR2 FYEKMQ come from the germline V gene (reference sequence). With 1 base removed from V and 11 bases from J, the gap between germline ends came to 8 bases. The CDR3 extends over 11 amino acids. DNA for the CDR3: TGTGCCAGCAGCTTAGACAGGGATCAGTACTTC. It is translated as CASSLDRDQYF.

J is TRBJ2-7 and V is TRBV25-1; D possibly corresponds to TRBD2 (6 bases). Germline V gene lookup returns CDR1 MGHDK and CDR2 SYGVNS. This CDR3 contains 13 residues. The V end was cut by 0 bases, the J end by 3 bases, with 6 bases between. CDR3 in DNA: TGTGCCAGCAGTGAATACGGGAGCTACGAGCAGTACTTC. Amino acid sequence: CASSEYGSYEQYF.